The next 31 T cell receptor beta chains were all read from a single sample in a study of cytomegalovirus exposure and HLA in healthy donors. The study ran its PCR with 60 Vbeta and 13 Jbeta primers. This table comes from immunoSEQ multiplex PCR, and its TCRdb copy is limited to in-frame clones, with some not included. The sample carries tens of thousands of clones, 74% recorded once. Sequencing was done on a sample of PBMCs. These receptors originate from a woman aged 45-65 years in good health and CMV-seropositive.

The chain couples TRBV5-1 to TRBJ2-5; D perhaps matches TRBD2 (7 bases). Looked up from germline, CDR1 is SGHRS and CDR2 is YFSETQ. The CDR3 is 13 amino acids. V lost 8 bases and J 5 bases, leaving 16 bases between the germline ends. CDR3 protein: CASQRGGAETQYF. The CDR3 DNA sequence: TGCGCCAGTCAAAGGGGGGGCGCGGAGACCCAGTACTTC. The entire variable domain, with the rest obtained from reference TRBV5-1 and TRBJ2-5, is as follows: KAGVTQTPRYLIKTRGQQVTLSCSPISGHRSVSWYQQTPGQGLQFLFEYFSETQRNKGNFPGRFSGRQFSNSRSEMNVSTLELGDSALYLCASQRGGAETQYFGPGTRLLVL.

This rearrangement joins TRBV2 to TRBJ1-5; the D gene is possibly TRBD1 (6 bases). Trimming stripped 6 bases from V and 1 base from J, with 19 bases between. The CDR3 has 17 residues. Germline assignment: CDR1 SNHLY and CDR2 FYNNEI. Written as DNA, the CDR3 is TGTGCCAGCAGGGTGGCAGGGGCTTCGGGGAGCAATCAGCCCCAGCATTTT. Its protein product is CASRVAGASGSNQPQHF. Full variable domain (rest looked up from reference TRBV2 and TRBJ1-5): EPEVTQTPSHQVTQMGQEVILRCVPISNHLYFYWYRQILGQKVEFLVSFYNNEISEKSEIFDDQFSVERPDGSNFTLKIRSTKLEDSAMYFCASRVAGASGSNQPQHFGDGTRLSIL.

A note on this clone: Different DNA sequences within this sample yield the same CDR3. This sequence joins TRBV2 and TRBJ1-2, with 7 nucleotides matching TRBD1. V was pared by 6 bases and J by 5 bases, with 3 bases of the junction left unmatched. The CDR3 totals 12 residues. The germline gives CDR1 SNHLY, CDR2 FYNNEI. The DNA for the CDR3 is TGTGCCAGCAGGGGACAGCCGTATGGCTACACCTTC. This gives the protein CASRGQPYGYTF.

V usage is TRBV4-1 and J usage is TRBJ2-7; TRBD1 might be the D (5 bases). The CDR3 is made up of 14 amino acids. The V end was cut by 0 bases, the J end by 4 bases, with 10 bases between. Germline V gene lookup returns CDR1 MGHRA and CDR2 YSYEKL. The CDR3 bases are TGCGCCAGCAGCCAAGACGACAGAGCATACGAGCAGTACTTC. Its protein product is CASSQDDRAYEQYF.

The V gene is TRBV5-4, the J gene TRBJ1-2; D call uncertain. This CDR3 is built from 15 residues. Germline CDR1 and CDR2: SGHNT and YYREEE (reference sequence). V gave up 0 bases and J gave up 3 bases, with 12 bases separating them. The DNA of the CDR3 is TGTGCCAGCAGCTTGGTGGCAGGAGGAGACTATGGCTACACCTTC. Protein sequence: CASSLVAGGDYGYTF.

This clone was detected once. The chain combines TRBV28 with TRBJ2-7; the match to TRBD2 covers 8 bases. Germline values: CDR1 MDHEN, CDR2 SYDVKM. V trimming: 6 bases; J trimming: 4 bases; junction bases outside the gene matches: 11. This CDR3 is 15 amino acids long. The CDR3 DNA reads TGTGCCAGCAGCTACCTGGGTAGCGGGATATACGAGCAGTACTTC. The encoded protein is CASSYLGSGIYEQYF.

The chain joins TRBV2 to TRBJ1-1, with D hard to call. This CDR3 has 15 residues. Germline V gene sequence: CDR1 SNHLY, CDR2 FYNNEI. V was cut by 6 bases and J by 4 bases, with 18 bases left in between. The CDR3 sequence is CASSRRARVSTEAFF. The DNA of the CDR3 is TGTGCCAGCAGCCGGAGGGCTCGGGTTAGCACTGAAGCTTTCTTT.

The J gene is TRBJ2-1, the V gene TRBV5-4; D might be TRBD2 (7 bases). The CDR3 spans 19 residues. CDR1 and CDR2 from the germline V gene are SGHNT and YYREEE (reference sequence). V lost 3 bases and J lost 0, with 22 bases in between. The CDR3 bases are TGTGCCAGCAGCTCTAATCTAGCGGCCCCAGGGGCCTCCTACAATGAGCAGTTCTTC. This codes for CASSSNLAAPGASYNEQFF.

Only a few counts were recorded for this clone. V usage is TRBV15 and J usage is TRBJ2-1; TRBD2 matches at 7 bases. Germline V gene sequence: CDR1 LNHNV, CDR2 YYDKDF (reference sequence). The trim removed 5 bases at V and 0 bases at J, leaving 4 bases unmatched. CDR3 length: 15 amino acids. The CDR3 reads CATSVGGVSYNEQFF. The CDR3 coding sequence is TGTGCCACCAGCGTGGGGGGGGTCTCCTACAATGAGCAGTTCTTC.

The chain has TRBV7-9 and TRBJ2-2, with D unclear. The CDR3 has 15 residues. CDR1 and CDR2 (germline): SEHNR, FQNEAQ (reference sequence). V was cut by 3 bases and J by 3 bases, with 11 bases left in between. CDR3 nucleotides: TGTGCCAGCAGCTTCCCTTTACTTGACACCGGGGAGCTGTTTTTT. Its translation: CASSFPLLDTGELFF. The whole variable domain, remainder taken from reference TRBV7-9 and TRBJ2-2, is DTGVSQNPRHKITKRGQNVTFRCDPISEHNRLYWYRQTLGQGPEFLTYFQNEAQLEKSRLLSDRFSAERPKGSFSTLEIQRTEQGDSAMYLCASSFPLLDTGELFFGEGSRLTVL.

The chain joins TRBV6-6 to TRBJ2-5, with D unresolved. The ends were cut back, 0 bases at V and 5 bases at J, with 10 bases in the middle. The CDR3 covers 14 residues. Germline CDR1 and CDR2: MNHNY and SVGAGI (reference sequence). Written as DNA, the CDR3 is TGTGCCAGCAGTTACTCCGGGTCTTTGGAGACCCAGTACTTC. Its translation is CASSYSGSLETQYF.

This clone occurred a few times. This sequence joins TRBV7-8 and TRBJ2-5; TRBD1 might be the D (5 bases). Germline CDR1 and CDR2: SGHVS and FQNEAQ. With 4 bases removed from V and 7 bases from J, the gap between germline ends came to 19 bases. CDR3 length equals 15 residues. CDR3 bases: TGTGCCAGCAGCTACGACAGACCGGGTTTAGGGACCCAGTACTTC. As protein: CASSYDRPGLGTQYF.

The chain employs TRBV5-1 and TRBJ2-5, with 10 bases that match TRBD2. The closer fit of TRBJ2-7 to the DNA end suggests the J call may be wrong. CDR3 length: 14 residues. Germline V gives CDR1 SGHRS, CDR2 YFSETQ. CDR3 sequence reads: CASSLSGRAYEQYF. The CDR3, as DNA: TGCGCCAGCAGCTTGAGCGGGAGGGCCTACGAGCAGTACTTC.

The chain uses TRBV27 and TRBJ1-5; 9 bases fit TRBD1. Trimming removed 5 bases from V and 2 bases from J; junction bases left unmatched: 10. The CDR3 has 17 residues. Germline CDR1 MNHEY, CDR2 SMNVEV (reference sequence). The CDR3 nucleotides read TGTGCCAGCAGTAAAATAACAGGGGGCCCGGGCAATCAGCCCCAGCATTTT. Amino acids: CASSKITGGPGNQPQHF.

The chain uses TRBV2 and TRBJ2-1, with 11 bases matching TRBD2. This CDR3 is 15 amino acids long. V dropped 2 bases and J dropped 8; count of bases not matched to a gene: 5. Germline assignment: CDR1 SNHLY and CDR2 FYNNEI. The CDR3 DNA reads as TGTGCCAGCAGTGAAACTAGCGGGAGTCAGGATGAGCAGTTCTTC. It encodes CASSETSGSQDEQFF.

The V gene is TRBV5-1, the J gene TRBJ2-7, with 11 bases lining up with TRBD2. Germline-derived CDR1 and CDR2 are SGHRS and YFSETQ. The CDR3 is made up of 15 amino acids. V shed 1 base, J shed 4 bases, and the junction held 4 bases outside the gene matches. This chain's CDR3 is CASSLQASGRYEQYF. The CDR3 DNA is TGCGCCAGCAGCTTGCAAGCTAGCGGGAGGTACGAGCAGTACTTC. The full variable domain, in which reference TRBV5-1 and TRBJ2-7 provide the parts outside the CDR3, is KAGVTQTPRYLIKTRGQQVTLSCSPISGHRSVSWYQQTPGQGLQFLFEYFSETQRNKGNFPGRFSGRQFSNSRSEMNVSTLELGDSALYLCASSLQASGRYEQYFGPGTRLTVT.

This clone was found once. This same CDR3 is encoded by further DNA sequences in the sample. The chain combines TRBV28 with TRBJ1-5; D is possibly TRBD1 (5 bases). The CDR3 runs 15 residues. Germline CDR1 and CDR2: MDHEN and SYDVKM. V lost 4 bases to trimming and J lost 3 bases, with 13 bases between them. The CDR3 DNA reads TGTGCCAGCAGTTCCCCGGGACTCGACAATCAGCCCCAGCATTTT. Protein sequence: CASSSPGLDNQPQHF.

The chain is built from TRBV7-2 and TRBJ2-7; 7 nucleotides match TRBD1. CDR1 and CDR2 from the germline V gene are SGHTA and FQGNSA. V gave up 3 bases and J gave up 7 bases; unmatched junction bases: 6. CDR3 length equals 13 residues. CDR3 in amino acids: CASSFRQGGEQYF. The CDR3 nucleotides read TGTGCCAGCAGCTTCAGACAGGGCGGAGAGCAGTACTTC.

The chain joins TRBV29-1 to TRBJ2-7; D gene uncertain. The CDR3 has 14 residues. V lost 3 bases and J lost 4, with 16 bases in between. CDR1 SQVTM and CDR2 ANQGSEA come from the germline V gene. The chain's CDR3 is CSVDPPRVRYEQYF. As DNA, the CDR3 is TGCAGCGTTGACCCCCCTCGGGTCCGGTACGAGCAGTACTTC.

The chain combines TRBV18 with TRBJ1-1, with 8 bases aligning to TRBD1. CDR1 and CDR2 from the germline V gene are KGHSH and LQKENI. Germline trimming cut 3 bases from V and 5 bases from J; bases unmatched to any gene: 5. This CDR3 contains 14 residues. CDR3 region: CASSPQGALTEAFF. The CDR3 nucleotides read TGTGCCAGCTCACCCCAGGGGGCATTAACTGAAGCTTTCTTT.

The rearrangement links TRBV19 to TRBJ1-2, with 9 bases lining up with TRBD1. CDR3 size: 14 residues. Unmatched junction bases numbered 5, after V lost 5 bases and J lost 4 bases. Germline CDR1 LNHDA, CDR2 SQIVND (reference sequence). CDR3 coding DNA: TGTGCCAGTAGTGTGGGACAGGGTAGCTATGGCTACACCTTC. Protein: CASSVGQGSYGYTF.

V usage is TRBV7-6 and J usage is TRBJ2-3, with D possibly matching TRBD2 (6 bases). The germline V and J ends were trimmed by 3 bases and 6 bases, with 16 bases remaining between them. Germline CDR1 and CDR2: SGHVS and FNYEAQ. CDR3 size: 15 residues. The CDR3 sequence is CASSLMSGREDTQYF. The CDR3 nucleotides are TGTGCCAGCAGCTTGATGAGCGGTCGGGAGGATACGCAGTATTTT.

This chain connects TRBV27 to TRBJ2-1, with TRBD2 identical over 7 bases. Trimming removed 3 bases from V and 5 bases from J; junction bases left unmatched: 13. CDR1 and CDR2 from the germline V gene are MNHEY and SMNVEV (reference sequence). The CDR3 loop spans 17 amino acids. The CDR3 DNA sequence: TGTGCCAGCAGTTTCGCTAGCGGAACCGATTCGCACAATGAGCAGTTCTTC. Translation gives CASSFASGTDSHNEQFF.

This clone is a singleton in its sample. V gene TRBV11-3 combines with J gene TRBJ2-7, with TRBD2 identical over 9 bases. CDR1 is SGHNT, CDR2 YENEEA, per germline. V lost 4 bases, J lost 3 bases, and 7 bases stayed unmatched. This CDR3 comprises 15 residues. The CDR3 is CASSSGLAGLYEQYF. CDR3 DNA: TGTGCCAGCAGCTCCGGGCTAGCGGGGCTCTACGAGCAGTACTTC.

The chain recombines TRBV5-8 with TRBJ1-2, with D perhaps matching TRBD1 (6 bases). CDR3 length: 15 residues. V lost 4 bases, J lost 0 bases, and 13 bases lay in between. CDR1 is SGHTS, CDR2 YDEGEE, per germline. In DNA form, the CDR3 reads TGTGCCAGCAGCCTGGACAGTCGCCCTAACTATGGCTACACCTTC. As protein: CASSLDSRPNYGYTF.

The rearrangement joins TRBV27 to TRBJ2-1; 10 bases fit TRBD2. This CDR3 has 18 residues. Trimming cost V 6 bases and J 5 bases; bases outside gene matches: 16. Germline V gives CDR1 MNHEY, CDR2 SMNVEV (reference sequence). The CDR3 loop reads CASSRYARVSGRDNEQFF. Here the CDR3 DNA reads TGTGCCAGCAGCCGTTATGCCCGCGTGAGCGGGAGGGACAATGAGCAGTTCTTC.

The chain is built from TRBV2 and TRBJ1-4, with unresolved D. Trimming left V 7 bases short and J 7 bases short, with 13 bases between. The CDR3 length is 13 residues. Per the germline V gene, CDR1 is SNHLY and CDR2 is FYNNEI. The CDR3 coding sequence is TGTGCCAGCAATCAGGAGGTGCGTGAAAAACTGTTTTTT. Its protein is CASNQEVREKLFF. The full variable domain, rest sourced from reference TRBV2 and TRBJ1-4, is EPEVTQTPSHQVTQMGQEVILRCVPISNHLYFYWYRQILGQKVEFLVSFYNNEISEKSEIFDDQFSVERPDGSNFTLKIRSTKLEDSAMYFCASNQEVREKLFFGSGTQLSVL.

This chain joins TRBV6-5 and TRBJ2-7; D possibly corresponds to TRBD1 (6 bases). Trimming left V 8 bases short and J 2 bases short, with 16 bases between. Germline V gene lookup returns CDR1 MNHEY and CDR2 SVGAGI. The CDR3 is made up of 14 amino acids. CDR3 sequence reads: CASYPQWTAYEQYF. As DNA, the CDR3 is TGTGCCAGCTATCCCCAGTGGACAGCCTACGAGCAGTACTTC.

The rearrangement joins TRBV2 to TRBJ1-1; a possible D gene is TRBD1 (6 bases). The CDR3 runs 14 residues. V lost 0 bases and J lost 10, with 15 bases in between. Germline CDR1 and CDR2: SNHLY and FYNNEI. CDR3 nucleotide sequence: TGTGCCAGCAGTGAAGCGGGGGCGGGCATTGTAGCTTTCTTT. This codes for CASSEAGAGIVAFF.

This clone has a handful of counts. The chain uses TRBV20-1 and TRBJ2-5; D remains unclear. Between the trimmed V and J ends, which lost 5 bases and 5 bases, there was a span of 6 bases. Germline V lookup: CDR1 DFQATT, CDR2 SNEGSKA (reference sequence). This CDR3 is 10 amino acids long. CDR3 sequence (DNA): TGCAGTGCTGATGCGGAGACCCAGTACTTC. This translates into CSADAETQYF.

CDR3 loop: CASSLSRGGGYTF. DNA for the CDR3: TGTGCCAGCAGTTTATCCAGGGGAGGGGGCTACACCTTC. The gene calls are TRBV28 and TRBJ1-2; a possible D gene is TRBD1 (6 bases). Looked up from germline, CDR1 is MDHEN and CDR2 is SYDVKM. The CDR3 has 13 residues. Trimming left V 1 base short and J 8 bases short, with 11 bases between.